These 19 T cell receptor beta chains were sequenced from one sample in a study of blood T cell repertoires in COVID-19. Method: immunoSEQ multiplex PCR; TCRdb's copy keeps in-frame clones and lacks some. The data contain some 300,000 clones, around 87% of them singletons. Sequencing was carried out using peripheral blood. These receptors came from a man between 65 and 85 years old with acute or convalescent COVID-19.

To note about this clone: The sample contains more than one DNA sequence encoding this CDR3. This rearrangement joins TRBV6-5 to TRBJ1-1; TRBD1 is a possible D gene (6 bases). V was trimmed by 3 bases and J by 1 base, leaving 9 bases between them. CDR1 is MNHEY and CDR2 is SVGAGI in the germline V gene. This CDR3 is built from 14 residues. The CDR3 region has the DNA TGTGCCAGCAGTTATCTACAGGGGAACACTGAAGCTTTCTTT. Its translation: CASSYLQGNTEAFF.

The V gene is TRBV7-2, the J gene TRBJ2-4; 8 bases map to TRBD1. The CDR3 runs to 13 residues. The germline CDR1 and CDR2 sequences are SGHTA and FQGNSA. The ends lost 3 bases at V and 8 bases at J; junction bases unmatched: 3. In DNA form, the CDR3 reads TGTGCCAGCAGCTTCAGGGGGCTGGACATTCAGTACTTC. The encoded protein is CASSFRGLDIQYF.

The V and J genes are TRBV7-2 and TRBJ2-2; weak D call: TRBD2 (6 bases). Germline V CDR1 and CDR2: SGHTA, FQGNSA. Trimming took off 3 bases at V and 3 bases at J, with 11 bases between the two ends. CDR3 length equals 15 residues. CDR3 sequence: CASSFRGSDTGELFF. The CDR3 region has the DNA TGTGCCAGCAGCTTTCGGGGGAGTGACACCGGGGAGCTGTTTTTT.

The chain links TRBV4-1 to TRBJ1-1; D is undetermined. The CDR3 consists of 14 residues. Looked up from germline, CDR1 is MGHRA and CDR2 is YSYEKL. Trimming removed 3 bases from V and 4 bases from J, with 12 bases in between. The CDR3 protein is CASSQFDTITEAFF. CDR3 DNA: TGCGCCAGCAGCCAGTTCGACACAATCACTGAAGCTTTCTTT.

The rearrangement uses TRBV5-4 and TRBJ2-1; 10 positions agree with TRBD2. V trimming: 0 bases; J trimming: 8 bases; junction bases outside the gene matches: 8. The CDR3 length is 16 residues. Germline V gene data show CDR1 as SGHNT and CDR2 as YYREEE (reference sequence). The DNA of the CDR3 is TGTGCCAGCAGCTTGGTTAGCGGGGGGACCTTCGATGAGCAGTTCTTC. This encodes CASSLVSGGTFDEQFF.

This chain uses TRBV19 with TRBJ2-3; 7 bases line up with TRBD1. The CDR3 is 16 amino acids. Germline lookup yields CDR1 LNHDA and CDR2 SQIVND (reference sequence). V dropped 5 bases and J dropped 0; count of bases not matched to a gene: 8. The CDR3 is CASSLYRGGSTDTQYF. The CDR3, as DNA: TGTGCCAGTAGTCTCTACAGGGGCGGTAGCACAGATACGCAGTATTTT.

The V and J genes are TRBV10-3 and TRBJ2-2, with 7 nucleotides matching TRBD1. CDR3 length equals 15 residues. Germline CDR1 reads ENHRY; CDR2 reads SYGVKD. J lost 6 bases, V lost 3 bases, and 7 bases had no gene match. CDR3 sequence: CAISETKGAPGELFF. CDR3 in DNA: TGTGCCATCAGTGAAACGAAGGGGGCGCCCGGGGAGCTGTTTTTT.

CDR3 in DNA: TGTGCCAGCGGGGGACTAGAATACACAGATACGCAGTATTTT. Protein sequence: CASGGLEYTDTQYF. The V and J genes are TRBV2 and TRBJ2-3, with TRBD2 identical over 8 bases. Per germline, CDR1 SNHLY and CDR2 FYNNEI. The CDR3 extends over 14 amino acids. The V gene end was trimmed by 8 bases and the J gene end by 2 bases; junction bases not matched to a gene: 6.

The chain uses TRBV24-1 and TRBJ1-2; D is ambiguous. CDR1 KGHDR and CDR2 SFDVKD come from the germline V gene. V gave up 5 bases and J gave up 1 base, with 10 bases separating them. The CDR3 is 14 amino acids. The CDR3 region has the DNA TGTGCCACCAGTGGTCCTCAGAATAACTATGGCTACACCTTC. It specifies CATSGPQNNYGYTF.

The gene calls are TRBV5-4 and TRBJ2-7; 7 nucleotides align to TRBD2. Trimming at V came to 7 bases and at J to 3 bases, leaving 10 bases not matched to a gene. CDR3 length: 14 amino acids. From germline, CDR1 is SGHNT and CDR2 YYREEE (reference sequence). The CDR3, as DNA: TGTGCCAGCGGCGGGGGTGACCTCTTCTACGAGCAGTACTTC. As protein: CASGGGDLFYEQYF.

The rearrangement joins TRBV6-6 to TRBJ2-2, with TRBD2 matching over 9 bases. This CDR3 spans 16 amino acids. V shed 3 bases and J 4 bases; nucleotides not matched to a gene: 6. The V gene's germline CDR1 is MNHNY and CDR2 SVGAGI (reference sequence). CDR3 loop: CASSYSRGGFTGELFF. The CDR3 nucleotides read TGTGCCAGCAGTTATTCGCGGGGGGGCTTCACCGGGGAGCTGTTTTTT.

The chain is built from TRBV6-2 or TRBV6-3 and TRBJ2-7; 11 bases are a match to TRBD1. V lost 4 bases, J lost 9 bases, and 5 bases stayed unmatched. The V gene's germline CDR1 is MNHEY and CDR2 SVGEGT. The CDR3 covers 13 residues. The chain's CDR3 is CASSSDRGLRQYF. The CDR3 region has the DNA TGTGCCAGCAGTTCGGACAGGGGGCTTCGGCAGTACTTC.

The chain recombines TRBV5-6 with TRBJ1-6; D ambiguous. This CDR3 is 16 amino acids long. V was pared by 1 base and J by 0 bases, with 8 bases between. Germline V gene lookup returns CDR1 SGHDT and CDR2 YYEEEE. The CDR3 here is CASSLSLSSYNSPLHF. In DNA, the CDR3 is TGTGCCAGCAGCTTGTCACTGAGCTCCTATAATTCACCCCTCCACTTT.

The chain combines TRBV5-1 with TRBJ1-6, with D possibly being TRBD1 (5 bases). Germline CDR1 reads SGHRS; CDR2 reads YFSETQ. The V gene lost 4 bases and the J gene lost 6 bases, with 14 bases spanning the gap. This CDR3 comprises 15 residues. DNA for the CDR3: TGCGCCAGCAGCGTACCTGGGGCCGGTAATTCACCCCTCCACTTT. Translated, it gives CASSVPGAGNSPLHF.

The chain uses TRBV7-2 and TRBJ1-5; D might be TRBD1 (5 bases). CDR1 and CDR2 (germline): SGHTA, FQGNSA. This CDR3 contains 15 residues. V gave up 5 bases and J gave up 3 bases, with 14 bases separating them. The CDR3, as DNA: TGTGCCAGCAGCCCGACGGGACTCAACAATCAGCCCCAGCATTTT. It translates to CASSPTGLNNQPQHF.

This sequence joins TRBV7-2 and TRBJ2-2, with 9 bases lining up with TRBD1. The CDR3 is 15 residues long. V was pared by 5 bases and J by 6 bases, with 7 bases of the junction left unmatched. Germline assignment: CDR1 SGHTA and CDR2 FQGNSA. The CDR3 bases are TGTGCCAGCAGCCCGACAGGGGGGGATTCCGGGGAGCTGTTTTTT. Amino acid sequence: CASSPTGGDSGELFF.

V is TRBV5-6 and J is TRBJ2-1; TRBD2 might be the D (7 bases). Germline lookup yields CDR1 SGHDT and CDR2 YYEEEE. CDR3 length equals 16 residues. Trimming took off 4 bases at V and 3 bases at J, with 17 bases between the two ends. CDR3 sequence reads: CASSPGEGGIYNEQFF. As DNA, the CDR3 is TGTGCCAGCAGCCCAGGGGAGGGGGGCATCTACAATGAGCAGTTCTTC.

The chain is built from TRBV7-2 and TRBJ2-3; the D is unclear. This CDR3 comprises 15 residues. The germline V and J ends were trimmed by 1 base and 0 bases, with 8 bases remaining between them. Germline V gene lookup returns CDR1 SGHTA and CDR2 FQGNSA. The CDR3 coding sequence is TGTGCCAGCAGCTTAGACTACACTAGCACAGATACGCAGTATTTT. Translation: CASSLDYTSTDTQYF.

The chain is built from TRBV7-9 and TRBJ1-6, with 7 bases lining up with TRBD1. V was clipped by 5 bases and J by 10 bases; unmatched bases: 8. Per the germline V gene, CDR1 is SEHNR and CDR2 is FQNEAQ (reference sequence). The CDR3 is made up of 14 amino acids. The CDR3 sequence: CASSPDRVGSPLHF. In DNA form, the CDR3 reads TGTGCCAGCAGCCCCGACAGGGTGGGATCACCCCTCCACTTT.